This T cell receptor (beta chain) was sequenced during a study of blood T cell repertoires in COVID-19. Overall study: The United States, Italy and Spain supplied acute and convalescent COVID-19 samples. PBMCs, B-cell-depleted T cells, or T cells provided the cDNA or gDNA that made up the material.

In the study's own analysis: Reference gene primers were amplified, and this amplification served to estimate nucleated cell counts. Generated by immunoSEQ multiplex PCR, the TCRdb table keeps only in-frame clones and is missing some. That table is the source of V, J and clone size, and D and trimming were worked out from the DNA. The table records 90,000 to 130,000 clones, under 75% of them present only once. This CDR3 spans 16 amino acids. Germline lookup yields CDR1 MNHEY and CDR2 SMNVEV (reference sequence). Between the trimmed V and J ends, which lost 5 bases and 2 bases, there was a span of 16 bases.

The chain recombines TRBV27 with TRBJ1-5, with D perhaps TRBD1 (5 bases). Sequenced material: peripheral blood. The TCR comes from a woman aged 60-75 years with acute or convalescent COVID-19. The CDR3 protein is CASSPFQGVGNQPQHF. The DNA of the CDR3 is TGTGCCAGCAGTCCCTTTCAGGGTGTGGGCAATCAGCCCCAGCATTTT.